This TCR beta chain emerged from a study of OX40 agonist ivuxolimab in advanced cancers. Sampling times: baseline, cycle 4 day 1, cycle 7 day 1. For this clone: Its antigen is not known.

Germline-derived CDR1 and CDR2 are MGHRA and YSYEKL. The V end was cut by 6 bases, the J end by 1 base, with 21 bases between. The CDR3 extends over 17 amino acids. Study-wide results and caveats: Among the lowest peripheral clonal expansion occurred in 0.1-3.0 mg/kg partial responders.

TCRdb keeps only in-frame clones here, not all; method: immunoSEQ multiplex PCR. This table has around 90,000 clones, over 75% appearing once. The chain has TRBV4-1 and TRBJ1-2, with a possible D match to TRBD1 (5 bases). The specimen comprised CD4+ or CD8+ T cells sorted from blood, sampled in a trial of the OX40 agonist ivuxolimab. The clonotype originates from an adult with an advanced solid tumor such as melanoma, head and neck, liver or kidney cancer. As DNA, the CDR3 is TGCGCCAGCAGTCCAAGAGACAGTTCGTTTAGTAACTATGGCTACACCTTC. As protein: CASSPRDSSFSNYGYTF.